This T cell receptor beta chain was sequenced in a study of T cell responses to AZD1222 COVID-19 vaccine. A word on this clone: No antigen is known for it.

Notes on the study in general: Along spike, vaccine-associated CD4 TCRs were found throughout, with dominance at 160-218 and 743-854. Spike-specific TCR breadth and depth both grew after two AZD1222 doses. Females made up more of the donors, who were largely white British, and clonal diversity may have come out too low.

Profiled with immunoSEQ multiplex PCR; TCRdb holds only in-frame clones, not every one. The sample contains some 170,000 clones, 90% of which appear only once. The CDR3 is 16 residues long. CDR1 SGHVS and CDR2 FQNEAQ come from the germline V gene. Trimming removed 1 base at V and 3 bases at J, with 12 bases between. The sequencing used peripheral blood, collected 28 days after the second dose of the MenACWY control vaccine. The sequence was collected from an adult who received the MenACWY meningococcal vaccine as a control. V is TRBV7-8 and J is TRBJ2-2; possible D gene TRBD2, 6 bases. The CDR3 protein is CASSLVLGTYTGELFF. The CDR3 DNA reads TGTGCCAGCAGCTTAGTCTTAGGGACTTACACCGGGGAGCTGTTTTTT.